These T cell receptor beta chains were read from a single sample in a study of T cells in Graves' hyperthyroidism and ophthalmopathy. TCRdb fed the multiplex PCR reads into MiXCR, producing one record per CDR3 protein. The table lists 500,000 to 650,000 distinct CDR3 sequences, around 15% of them singletons. The sequencing sample was made of blood. These TCRs come from a woman aged 40-49 years with Graves' hyperthyroidism. The CDR3 runs from the conserved cysteine through the conserved F or W. A D gene is named only where the DNA matches it firmly. Clone size is not always given. Where it is, it says once, few, many or a class for expanded clones.

j_gene: TRBJ2-3
v_gene: TRBV7-3
d_gene: TRBD2
abundance: .
CDR3aa: CASSPGLGAIDTQYF
CDR3nt: TGTGCCAGCAGCCCGGGACTAGGGGCGATAGATACGCAGTATTTT

j_gene: TRBJ1-3
v_gene: TRBV2
d_gene: .
abundance: many
CDR3aa: CASTDRLQGNTIYF
CDR3nt: TGTGCCAGCACTGATCGACTTCAGGGGAACACCATATATTTT

j_gene: TRBJ2-3
v_gene: TRBV5-1
d_gene: TRBD2
abundance: .
CDR3aa: CASSLLREADTQYF
CDR3nt: TGCGCCAGCAGCTTGCTTCGGGAGGCAGATACGCAGTATTTT

j_gene: TRBJ2-3
v_gene: TRBV30
d_gene: .
abundance: many
CDR3aa: CAWSVMYTSTDTQYF
CDR3nt: TGTGCCTGGAGTGTAATGTATACTAGCACAGATACGCAGTATTTT

j_gene: TRBJ1-2
v_gene: TRBV6-6
d_gene: .
abundance: .
CDR3aa: CASSYSNNYGYTF
CDR3nt: TGTGCCAGCAGTTACTCGAATAACTATGGCTACACCTTC

j_gene: TRBJ1-2
v_gene: TRBV28
d_gene: TRBD1
abundance: .
CDR3aa: CASRERQGTLYGYTF
CDR3nt: TGTGCCAGCAGGGAGCGACAGGGGACTCTCTATGGCTACACCTTC

j_gene: TRBJ1-5
v_gene: TRBV19
d_gene: TRBD1
abundance: few
CDR3aa: CASSSDRGLMEPQHF
CDR3nt: TGTGCCAGTAGTTCCGACAGGGGGCTTATGGAGCCCCAGCATTTT

j_gene: TRBJ2-2
v_gene: TRBV14
d_gene: .
abundance: .
CDR3aa: CASSQGETGELFF
CDR3nt: TGTGCCAGCAGCCAGGGGGAGACCGGGGAGCTGTTTTTT

j_gene: TRBJ2-5
v_gene: TRBV7-3
d_gene: .
abundance: few
CDR3aa: CASSLNPGPQETQYF
CDR3nt: TGTGCCAGCAGCTTAAACCCGGGGCCCCAAGAGACCCAGTACTTC

j_gene: TRBJ1-1
v_gene: TRBV28
d_gene: .
abundance: many
CDR3aa: CASSSNGESRATEAFF
CDR3nt: TGTGCCAGCAGTTCAAACGGTGAGTCCCGGGCGACTGAAGCTTTCTTT

j_gene: TRBJ2-1
v_gene: TRBV4-2
d_gene: .
abundance: .
CDR3aa: CASSQVSFAEGSYNEQFF
CDR3nt: TGTGCCAGCAGCCAAGTGAGTTTTGCGGAGGGCTCCTACAATGAGCAGTTCTTC

j_gene: TRBJ1-2
v_gene: TRBV2
d_gene: .
abundance: .
CDR3aa: CASSEADSMNYGYTF
CDR3nt: TGTGCCAGCAGTGAAGCTGATAGCATGAACTATGGCTACACCTTC

j_gene: TRBJ2-3
v_gene: TRBV30
d_gene: TRBD1
abundance: .
CDR3aa: CAWNVGGDAQYF
CDR3nt: TGTGCCTGGAATGTAGGGGGCGATGCGCAGTATTTT

j_gene: TRBJ2-3
v_gene: TRBV6-2/TRBV6-3
d_gene: TRBD2
abundance: .
CDR3aa: CASSYPTSRTDTQYF
CDR3nt: TGTGCCAGCAGTTACCCGACTAGCAGAACAGATACGCAGTATTTT

j_gene: TRBJ2-7
v_gene: TRBV13
d_gene: .
abundance: few
CDR3aa: CASSIRTNGPYEQYF
CDR3nt: TGTGCCAGCAGCATACGTACGAATGGGCCCTACGAGCAGTACTTC

j_gene: TRBJ2-5
v_gene: TRBV5-4
d_gene: .
abundance: .
CDR3aa: CASSTNTESQETQYF
CDR3nt: TGTGCCAGCAGCACGAATACAGAGAGCCAAGAGACCCAGTACTTC

j_gene: TRBJ1-2
v_gene: TRBV6-5
d_gene: TRBD1
abundance: many
CDR3aa: CASSYGQGRGYTF
CDR3nt: TGTGCCAGCAGTTACGGACAGGGGCGCGGCTACACCTTC

j_gene: TRBJ2-2
v_gene: TRBV13
d_gene: .
abundance: .
CDR3aa: CASSFQQGATGELFF
CDR3nt: TGTGCCAGCAGCTTCCAACAGGGAGCGACCGGGGAGCTGTTTTTT

j_gene: TRBJ2-5
v_gene: TRBV12-3/TRBV12-4
d_gene: .
abundance: many
CDR3aa: CASSLIHSETQYF
CDR3nt: TGTGCCAGCAGTTTAATCCACTCGGAGACCCAGTACTTC

j_gene: TRBJ1-2
v_gene: TRBV5-4
d_gene: .
abundance: .
CDR3aa: CASSLLGGRPRSYTF
CDR3nt: TGTGCCAGCAGCTTGCTGGGGGGACGTCCAAGGAGCTACACCTTC

j_gene: TRBJ1-1
v_gene: TRBV7-8
d_gene: .
abundance: .
CDR3aa: CASSFNIMNTEAFF
CDR3nt: TGTGCCAGCAGCTTTAACATCATGAACACTGAAGCTTTCTTT

j_gene: TRBJ2-1
v_gene: TRBV29-1
d_gene: .
abundance: .
CDR3aa: CSVAGFSEQFF
CDR3nt: TGCAGCGTCGCAGGGTTTAGCGAGCAGTTCTTC

j_gene: TRBJ1-6
v_gene: TRBV5-1
d_gene: TRBD1
abundance: many
CDR3aa: CASSLGHTGTETSPLHF
CDR3nt: TGCGCCAGCAGCTTGGGACACACCGGGACAGAAACATCACCCCTCCACTTT

j_gene: TRBJ2-7
v_gene: TRBV6-1
d_gene: TRBD2
abundance: many
CDR3aa: CASKGLAGGISYEQYF
CDR3nt: TGTGCCAGCAAGGGACTAGCGGGAGGGATTAGCTACGAGCAGTACTTC

j_gene: TRBJ1-2
v_gene: TRBV24-1
d_gene: .
abundance: few
CDR3aa: CATSDSGNYGHTF
CDR3nt: TGTGCCACCAGTGATTCAGGAAACTATGGCCACACCTTC

j_gene: TRBJ2-7
v_gene: TRBV6-1
d_gene: .
abundance: .
CDR3aa: CASSELRPSYEQYF
CDR3nt: TGTGCCAGCAGTGAACTACGCCCGAGCTACGAGCAGTACTTC

j_gene: TRBJ1-1
v_gene: TRBV18
d_gene: .
abundance: many
CDR3aa: CASSPVVGFGATEAFF
CDR3nt: TGTGCCAGCTCACCAGTGGTCGGTTTTGGAGCCACTGAAGCTTTCTTT

j_gene: TRBJ2-5
v_gene: TRBV12-3/TRBV12-4
d_gene: TRBD2
abundance: few
CDR3aa: CASSRASGSPIQETQYF
CDR3nt: TGTGCCAGCAGTAGGGCTAGCGGGAGCCCGATCCAAGAGACCCAGTACTTC

j_gene: TRBJ2-1
v_gene: TRBV15
d_gene: .
abundance: many
CDR3aa: CATSRLTRVDEQFF
CDR3nt: TGTGCCACCAGCCGCCTTACTAGAGTAGATGAGCAGTTCTTC

j_gene: TRBJ1-1
v_gene: TRBV18
d_gene: .
abundance: many
CDR3aa: CASSPMGDYAAFF
CDR3nt: TGTGCCAGCTCACCCATGGGGGATTACGCAGCTTTCTTT

j_gene: TRBJ2-3
v_gene: TRBV12-3/TRBV12-4
d_gene: .
abundance: .
CDR3aa: CASSLGLGPSTDTQYF
CDR3nt: TGTGCCAGCAGCCTGGGACTGGGGCCTAGCACAGATACGCAGTATTTT

j_gene: TRBJ1-1
v_gene: TRBV30
d_gene: .
abundance: many
CDR3aa: CAWFMVGAAREAFF
CDR3nt: TGTGCCTGGTTTATGGTTGGCGCGGCCCGTGAAGCTTTCTTT

j_gene: TRBJ1-4
v_gene: TRBV3-1
d_gene: .
abundance: many
CDR3aa: CASSRDPTNEKLFF
CDR3nt: TGTGCCAGCAGCCGGGACCCAACTAATGAAAAACTGTTTTTT

j_gene: TRBJ2-3
v_gene: TRBV12-3/TRBV12-4
d_gene: TRBD2
abundance: .
CDR3aa: CASSLSGRGYF
CDR3nt: TGTGCCAGCAGTTTAAGCGGGAGAGGGTATTTT

j_gene: TRBJ2-1
v_gene: TRBV27
d_gene: .
abundance: few
CDR3aa: CASSSDQPGINEQFF
CDR3nt: TGTGCCAGCAGTTCCGACCAGCCCGGGATTAATGAGCAGTTCTTC

j_gene: TRBJ1-2
v_gene: TRBV4-1
d_gene: TRBD1
abundance: .
CDR3aa: CASSQDRVTGANYGYTF
CDR3nt: TGCGCCAGCAGCCAAGATAGGGTTACAGGGGCTAACTATGGCTACACCTTC

j_gene: TRBJ2-7
v_gene: TRBV11-2
d_gene: .
abundance: .
CDR3aa: CASSLGGFSSGEQYF
CDR3nt: TGTGCCAGCAGCTTAGGAGGTTTCTCCTCGGGCGAGCAGTACTTC

j_gene: TRBJ2-7
v_gene: TRBV20-1
d_gene: .
abundance: many
CDR3aa: CSASAQGGEQYF
CDR3nt: TGCAGTGCTAGCGCGCAGGGTGGCGAGCAGTACTTC

j_gene: TRBJ2-7
v_gene: TRBV20-1
d_gene: TRBD2
abundance: few
CDR3aa: CSASTSGGSYEQYF
CDR3nt: TGCAGTGCATCCACTAGCGGTGGGTCCTACGAGCAGTACTTC

j_gene: TRBJ2-1
v_gene: TRBV18
d_gene: .
abundance: .
CDR3aa: CASSPPGSNEQFF
CDR3nt: TGTGCCAGCTCACCTCCAGGCTCTAATGAGCAGTTCTTC

j_gene: TRBJ2-7
v_gene: TRBV6-2/TRBV6-3
d_gene: TRBD2
abundance: few
CDR3aa: CASSYVAGVYEQYF
CDR3nt: TGTGCCAGCAGTTATGTAGCGGGAGTCTACGAGCAGTACTTC

j_gene: TRBJ1-5
v_gene: TRBV18
d_gene: TRBD1
abundance: .
CDR3aa: CASSPPGQGAIGGNQPQHF
CDR3nt: TGTGCCAGCTCACCACCGGGACAGGGAGCGATAGGGGGCAATCAGCCCCAGCATTTT

j_gene: TRBJ1-1
v_gene: TRBV19
d_gene: .
abundance: few
CDR3aa: CASSNRGSLNTEAFF
CDR3nt: TGTGCCAGTAGCAACAGAGGGAGCCTGAACACTGAAGCTTTCTTT

j_gene: TRBJ2-7
v_gene: TRBV19
d_gene: .
abundance: few
CDR3aa: CASSPKELDSSYEQYF
CDR3nt: TGTGCCAGTAGTCCCAAGGAGCTGGATTCCTCCTACGAGCAGTACTTC

j_gene: TRBJ2-1
v_gene: TRBV7-6
d_gene: .
abundance: once
CDR3aa: CASSLAVGSYSEQFF
CDR3nt: TGTGCCAGCAGCTTAGCGGTAGGTTCCTACAGTGAGCAGTTCTTC

j_gene: TRBJ2-7
v_gene: TRBV5-1
d_gene: TRBD1
abundance: many
CDR3aa: CASRNTGVYEQYF
CDR3nt: TGCGCCAGCAGGAATACAGGGGTCTACGAGCAGTACTTC

j_gene: TRBJ2-7
v_gene: TRBV28
d_gene: .
abundance: many
CDR3aa: CASSPPATYEQYF
CDR3nt: TGTGCCAGCAGCCCCCCCGCAACCTACGAGCAGTACTTC

j_gene: TRBJ1-2
v_gene: TRBV28
d_gene: .
abundance: few
CDR3aa: CASTPRGGDYGYTF
CDR3nt: TGTGCCAGCACTCCCCGGGGGGGGGACTATGGCTACACCTTC

j_gene: TRBJ1-2
v_gene: TRBV12-3/TRBV12-4
d_gene: .
abundance: many
CDR3aa: CASSGEGYGYTF
CDR3nt: TGTGCCAGCAGTGGAGAAGGCTATGGCTACACCTTC

j_gene: TRBJ2-7
v_gene: TRBV27
d_gene: .
abundance: few
CDR3aa: CASSLDRMSYEQYF
CDR3nt: TGTGCCAGCAGTTTAGACCGGATGTCCTACGAGCAGTACTTC

j_gene: TRBJ1-1
v_gene: TRBV25-1
d_gene: .
abundance: .
CDR3aa: CASSEKGTNTEAFF
CDR3nt: TGTGCCAGCAGTGAAAAGGGGACGAACACTGAAGCTTTCTTT

j_gene: TRBJ2-3
v_gene: TRBV5-1
d_gene: TRBD2
abundance: many
CDR3aa: CASSLDLAANVGDTQYF
CDR3nt: TGCGCCAGCAGCTTGGATCTAGCGGCTAATGTGGGGGATACGCAGTATTTT

j_gene: TRBJ2-7
v_gene: TRBV13
d_gene: .
abundance: .
CDR3aa: CASSPGVGGTYEQYF
CDR3nt: TGTGCCAGCAGCCCGGGTGTAGGCGGGACCTACGAGCAGTACTTC

j_gene: TRBJ1-2
v_gene: TRBV7-2
d_gene: TRBD1
abundance: .
CDR3aa: CASSFGRGQGYTF
CDR3nt: TGTGCCAGCAGCTTTGGCAGGGGGCAAGGCTACACCTTC

j_gene: TRBJ2-3
v_gene: TRBV10-2
d_gene: .
abundance: .
CDR3aa: CASRLAPTDTQYF
CDR3nt: TGCGCCAGCCGGCTAGCGCCAACAGATACGCAGTATTTT